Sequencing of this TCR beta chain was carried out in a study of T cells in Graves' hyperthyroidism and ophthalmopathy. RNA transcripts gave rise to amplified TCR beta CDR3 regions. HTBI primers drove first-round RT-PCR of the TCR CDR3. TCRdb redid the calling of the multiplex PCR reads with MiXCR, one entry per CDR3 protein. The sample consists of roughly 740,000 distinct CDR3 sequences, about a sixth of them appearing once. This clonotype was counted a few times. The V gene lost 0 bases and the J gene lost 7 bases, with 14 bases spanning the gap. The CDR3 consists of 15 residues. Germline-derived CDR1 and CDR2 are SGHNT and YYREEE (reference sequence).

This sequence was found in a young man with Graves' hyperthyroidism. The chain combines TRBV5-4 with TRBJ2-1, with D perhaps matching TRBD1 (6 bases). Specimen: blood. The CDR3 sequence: CASSLGALRGNEQFF. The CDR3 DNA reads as TGTGCCAGCAGCTTGGGGGCTCTCAGGGGAAATGAGCAGTTCTTC.